The clone carrying this TCR beta chain was observed a handful of times. Antigen specificity is unknown. Sequenced by immunoSEQ multiplex PCR; TCRdb stores in-frame clones only, minus some. The sample records 95,000 to 100,000 clones, about 87% being singletons. The data derive from a study of T cell responses to AZD1222 COVID-19 vaccine. Findings and limits, study-wide: The donors showed a predominance of white British ancestry and of females, with possible underestimation of clonal diversity. Repertoire sampling happened only post peak T cell response.

Here the sequenced sample was peripheral blood, taken 28 days after the second AZD1222 dose. This TCR was sampled from an adult who received the AZD1222 COVID-19 vaccine.

The CDR3 sequence: CASRAVGGEAEAFF. The CDR3 DNA is TGTGCCAGCAGAGCAGTGGGAGGAGAGGCTGAAGCTTTCTTT. The chain joins TRBV6-5 to TRBJ1-1; no reliable D call. V lost 6 bases and J lost 6, with 17 bases in between. This CDR3 has 14 amino acids. Germline CDR1 MNHEY, CDR2 SVGAGI.